This passage covers 29 T cell receptor beta chains from one sample sequenced in a study of blood T cells in healthy people across ages. Primers used in a second PCR of roughly 7 to 12 cycles were a sample-barcoded 5' primer and a J-beta primer mix. MiXCR, applied by TCRdb to the 5' RACE reads, yields one record per CDR3 protein. The sample contains under 1 million distinct CDR3 sequences, approximately 48% of which appear only once. The sequenced sample consisted of blood. The receptors originated from a man aged 55 to 69 in good health.

This clonotype was seen ten or more times. The rearrangement joins TRBV5-1 to TRBJ1-1; no clear D gene. The CDR3 contains 15 residues. V was clipped by 4 bases and J by 5 bases, with 18 bases between them. Germline CDR1 reads SGHRS; CDR2 reads YFSETQ. Here the CDR3 DNA reads TGCGCCAGCAGCCGACGTTTGGAGTTCAGTACTGAAGCTTTCTTT. Translation gives CASSRRLEFSTEAFF. The whole variable domain, remainder taken from reference TRBV5-1 and TRBJ1-1, is KAGVTQTPRYLIKTRGQQVTLSCSPISGHRSVSWYQQTPGQGLQFLFEYFSETQRNKGNFPGRFSGRQFSNSRSEMNVSTLELGDSALYLCASSRRLEFSTEAFFGQGTRLTVV.

This chain uses TRBV20-1 with TRBJ1-2, with D possibly being TRBD1 (6 bases). CDR1 DFQATT and CDR2 SNEGSKA come from the germline V gene (reference sequence). The CDR3 is 13 residues long. Between the trimmed V and J ends, which lost 6 bases and 6 bases, there was a span of 17 bases. The CDR3 region has the DNA TGCAGTGCAACGGGACACCTCTTGAATGGCTACACCTTC. Amino acids: CSATGHLLNGYTF.

This chain connects TRBV9 to TRBJ1-2, with TRBD1 identical over 10 bases. This CDR3 is 17 amino acids long. Per the germline V gene, CDR1 is SGDLS and CDR2 is YYNGEE. J lost 4 bases, V lost 2 bases, and 11 bases had no gene match. The CDR3 protein is CASSVGDRGPLSYGYTF. The CDR3 DNA reads TGTGCCAGCAGCGTGGGGGACAGGGGACCCCTGAGCTATGGCTACACCTTC. The full variable domain, its missing parts supplied by reference TRBV9 and TRBJ1-2, is DSGVTQTPKHLITATGQRVTLRCSPRSGDLSVYWYQQSLDQGLQFLIQYYNGEERAKGNILERFSAQQFPDLHSELNLSSLELGDSALYFCASSVGDRGPLSYGYTFGSGTRLTVV.

This chain connects TRBV6-6 to TRBJ2-5; no firm D call. Germline lookup yields CDR1 MNHNY and CDR2 SVGAGI (reference sequence). Trimming cost V 7 bases and J 2 bases, with 8 bases left between them. The CDR3 has 12 amino acids. CDR3 sequence reads: CASTFGQETQYF. The DNA of the CDR3 is TGTGCCAGCACTTTTGGACAAGAGACCCAGTACTTC.

The table lists this clonotype with a count of one. The chain carries TRBV7-8 and TRBJ2-7, with 12 nucleotides matching TRBD2. Germline CDR1 reads SGHVS; CDR2 reads FQNEAQ. The CDR3 length is 16 residues. Losses at the gene ends were 5 bases for V and 2 bases for J; bases not matched to a gene: 7. For the CDR3, the DNA is TGTGCCAGCAGCGTTACTAGCGGGGGGTTACCCTACGAGCAGTACTTC. It is translated as CASSVTSGGLPYEQYF.

This clonotype showed up just a few times. This chain uses TRBV7-9 with TRBJ2-7; D may match TRBD1 or TRBD2 (5 bases each). This CDR3 has 15 residues. Trimming stripped 4 bases from V and 0 bases from J, with 13 bases between. Germline CDR1 is SEHNR and CDR2 is FQNEAQ (reference sequence). Written as DNA, the CDR3 is TGTGCCAGCAGCTACCGGGACCTCGACTCCTACGAGCAGTACTTC. Its translation: CASSYRDLDSYEQYF. The full variable domain, rest sourced from reference TRBV7-9 and TRBJ2-7, is DTGVSQNPRHKITKRGQNVTFRCDPISEHNRLYWYRQTLGQGPEFLTYFQNEAQLEKSRLLSDRFSAERPKGSFSTLEIQRTEQGDSAMYLCASSYRDLDSYEQYFGPGTRLTVT.

This clonotype was seen only a few times. The chain employs TRBV2 and TRBJ2-5; TRBD2 matches at 8 bases. V dropped 8 bases and J dropped 4; count of bases not matched to a gene: 3. Germline values: CDR1 SNHLY, CDR2 FYNNEI. This CDR3 contains 12 residues. This CDR3 reads CASRAGGETQYF. In nucleotides, the CDR3 is TGTGCCAGCCGTGCGGGAGGAGAGACCCAGTACTTC.

The chain carries TRBV12-3 or TRBV12-4 and TRBJ2-5, with TRBD2 identical over 10 bases. This CDR3 comprises 17 residues. V shed 7 bases and J 2 bases; nucleotides not matched to a gene: 13. CDR3 region: CASNQRGSGGKQETQYF. In DNA, the CDR3 is TGTGCCAGCAATCAGAGGGGTAGCGGGGGGAAACAAGAGACCCAGTACTTC.

The chain uses TRBV6-2 or TRBV6-3 and TRBJ1-4; D might be TRBD1 (6 bases). Trimming removed 5 bases at V and 0 bases at J, with 13 bases between. The CDR3 is 16 residues long. CDR1 and CDR2 from the germline V gene are MNHEY and SVGEGT. CDR3: CASSKQGRTTNEKLFF. The CDR3 DNA is TGTGCCAGCAGTAAACAGGGACGAACAACTAATGAAAAACTGTTTTTT.

This clonotype was seen at least ten times. V is TRBV11-2 and J is TRBJ2-1; no definite D call. This CDR3 has 11 amino acids. CDR1 is SGHAT, CDR2 FQNNGV, per germline. V was clipped by 5 bases and J by 8 bases, with 7 bases between them. This CDR3 is CASSSIDEQFF. CDR3 DNA: TGTGCCAGCAGCAGCATCGATGAGCAGTTCTTC.

This clonotype showed up just a few times. The rearrangement uses TRBV12-3 or TRBV12-4 and TRBJ2-2; 12 positions agree with TRBD2. V was clipped by 4 bases and J by 5 bases; unmatched bases: 5. The CDR3 has 16 residues. DNA of the CDR3: TGTGCCAGCAGTTCCCTCGGGACTAGCGGGACCGGGGAGCTGTTTTTT. Its protein product is CASSSLGTSGTGELFF.

This chain joins TRBV18 and TRBJ2-3; weak D call: TRBD2 (5 bases). This CDR3 has 18 amino acids. The V end was cut by 5 bases, the J end by 0 bases, with 21 bases between. Germline V CDR1 and CDR2: KGHSH, LQKENI. Here the CDR3 reads CASSKQGSGGGSTDTQYF. In DNA form, the CDR3 reads TGTGCCAGCTCAAAACAAGGGTCAGGAGGTGGGAGCACAGATACGCAGTATTTT.

This chain joins TRBV27 and TRBJ1-5; no definite D call. V lost 8 bases to trimming and J lost 1 base, with 12 bases between them. This CDR3 contains 14 residues. Germline V gives CDR1 MNHEY, CDR2 SMNVEV (reference sequence). The CDR3 DNA follows: TGTGCCAGCCGTCCGGGCCCCAGCAATCAGCCCCAGCATTTT. Protein sequence: CASRPGPSNQPQHF.

This clonotype was seen a few times. One end of the junction does not line up with germline, which may come from a read error. V is TRBV5-1 and J is TRBJ2-5, with TRBD2 identical over 12 bases. The CDR3 spans 15 residues. Looked up from germline, CDR1 is SGHRS and CDR2 is YFSETQ. CDR3 sequence: CASSPGLAGLETQYF. The CDR3 region has the DNA TGTGCCAGCTCACCCGGACTAGCGGGGTTAGAGACCCAGTACTTC.

This chain uses TRBV2 with TRBJ1-6; TRBD1 matches at 7 bases. V was pared by 4 bases and J by 9 bases, with 6 bases of the junction left unmatched. The CDR3 runs to 14 residues. Germline V CDR1 and CDR2: SNHLY, FYNNEI. The CDR3 sequence: CASSANRGGSPLHF. The CDR3 DNA is TGTGCCAGCAGTGCGAACAGGGGAGGTTCACCCCTCCACTTT.

This clonotype was picked up a small number of times. The chain links TRBV7-2 to TRBJ2-5, with TRBD2 matching over 10 bases. The CDR3 loop spans 17 amino acids. The germline gives CDR1 SGHTA, CDR2 FQGNSA. The ends lost 2 bases at V and 5 bases at J; junction bases unmatched: 11. CDR3 sequence reads: CASSLNSGGRVRETQYF. The CDR3 nucleotides are TGTGCCAGCAGCTTAAATAGCGGGGGGAGGGTGAGGGAGACCCAGTACTTC.

The chain is built from TRBV12-3 or TRBV12-4 and TRBJ2-1; 9 bases fit TRBD1. Trimming removed 2 bases from V and 5 bases from J; junction bases left unmatched: 7. The CDR3 runs to 16 residues. The CDR3 region has the DNA TGTGCCAGCAGTTTAACGACAGGGGGTTACAACAATGAGCAGTTCTTC. Its translation is CASSLTTGGYNNEQFF.

This clonotype has ten or more counts. V is TRBV15 and J is TRBJ2-6, with 8 positions matching TRBD1. Per germline, CDR1 LNHNV and CDR2 YYDKDF (reference sequence). The V gene end was trimmed by 0 bases and the J gene end by 0 bases; junction bases not matched to a gene: 7. This CDR3 has 19 residues. In DNA, the CDR3 is TGTGCCACCAGCAGAGATGGACCGGGACAGGACTCTGGGGCCAACGTCCTGACTTTC. Its protein is CATSRDGPGQDSGANVLTF. Combining the CDR3 with reference TRBV15 and TRBJ2-6 gives the whole variable domain DAMVIQNPRYQVTQFGKPVTLSCSQTLNHNVMYWYQQKSSQAPKLLFHYYDKDFNNEADTPDNFQSRRPNTSFCFLDIRSPGLGDTAMYLCATSRDGPGQDSGANVLTFGAGSRLTVL.

The chain is built from TRBV20-1 and TRBJ1-1, with D maybe TRBD1 (6 bases). CDR1 and CDR2 from the germline V gene are DFQATT and SNEGSKA (reference sequence). Between the trimmed V and J ends, which lost 5 bases and 1 base, there was a span of 8 bases. The CDR3 runs 12 residues. The CDR3: CSAQGGNTEAFF. In nucleotides, the CDR3 is TGCAGTGCTCAAGGGGGGAACACTGAAGCTTTCTTT.

V usage is TRBV28 and J usage is TRBJ2-1; D perhaps matches TRBD2 (6 bases). Trimming removed 8 bases from V and 10 bases from J, with 15 bases in between. The CDR3 covers 12 residues. Per the germline V gene, CDR1 is MDHEN and CDR2 is SYDVKM. CDR3 coding DNA: TGTGCCAGCCGGTCGGGGAGGTACGAGCAGTTCTTC. This gives the protein CASRSGRYEQFF. The whole variable domain, filled in from reference TRBV28 and TRBJ2-1, reads DVKVTQSSRYLVKRTGEKVFLECVQDMDHENMFWYRQDPGLGLRLIYFSYDVKMKEKGDIPEGYSVSREKKERFSLILESASTNQTSMYLCASRSGRYEQFFGPGTRLTVL.

The genes are TRBV20-1 and TRBJ1-5; 10 bases line up with TRBD1. V gave up 2 bases and J gave up 0 bases; unmatched junction bases: 13. The CDR3 consists of 19 residues. Looked up from germline, CDR1 is DFQATT and CDR2 is SNEGSKA (reference sequence). The CDR3: CSARFAGQGMGYSNQPQHF. Here the CDR3 DNA reads TGCAGTGCTAGATTCGCGGGACAGGGGATGGGCTATAGCAATCAGCCCCAGCATTTT.

This chain uses TRBV20-1 with TRBJ1-5; TRBD1 might be the D (5 bases). CDR3 length equals 12 residues. Deletions cut 6 bases from V and 7 bases from J, with 13 bases between. Looked up from germline, CDR1 is DFQATT and CDR2 is SNEGSKA (reference sequence). The CDR3 is CSAREVMQPQHF. Here the CDR3 DNA reads TGCAGTGCCAGGGAGGTGATGCAGCCCCAGCATTTT.

The rearrangement uses TRBV2 and TRBJ2-7; D uncertain. The V gene's germline CDR1 is SNHLY and CDR2 FYNNEI. The CDR3 has 14 amino acids. V lost 6 bases and J lost 4, with 16 bases in between. The chain's CDR3 is CASRPIVLNYEQYF. CDR3 in DNA: TGTGCCAGCAGGCCCATAGTCCTCAATTACGAGCAGTACTTC.

The chain joins TRBV6-1 to TRBJ2-3, with 9 bases aligning to TRBD2. CDR3 length: 16 residues. Germline CDR1 and CDR2: MNHNS and SASEGT. J lost 1 base, V lost 5 bases, and 7 bases had no gene match. The DNA of the CDR3 is TGTGCCAGCAGTCTTACTTCTAGCGGGGGCACAGATACGCAGTATTTT. Translating it yields CASSLTSSGGTDTQYF.

The V and J genes are TRBV12-5 and TRBJ2-7; D unresolved. There are 11 residues in the CDR3. The ends were cut back, 9 bases at V and 3 bases at J, with 9 bases in the middle. The germline V gene has CDR1 LGHNT and CDR2 FRNRAP. The DNA for the CDR3 is TGTGCTAGGGGTCTCGGCTACGAGCAGTACTTC. It codes for CARGLGYEQYF. Supplemented by reference TRBV12-5 and TRBJ2-7, the full variable domain reads DARVTQTPRHKVTEMGQEVTMRCQPILGHNTVFWYRQTMMQGLELLAYFRNRAPLDDSGMPKDRFSAEMPDATLATLKIQPSEPRDSAVYFCARGLGYEQYFGPGTRLTVT.

This clonotype has ten or more counts. This chain connects TRBV7-9 to TRBJ1-1; a possible D gene is TRBD1 (6 bases). This CDR3 comprises 14 residues. Germline loops: CDR1 SEHNR, CDR2 FQNEAQ (reference sequence). V lost 5 bases to trimming and J lost 6 bases, with 16 bases between them. In nucleotides, the CDR3 is TGTGCCAGCAGCCTACCCGGGACACCCCCTGAAGCTTTCTTT. Its protein product is CASSLPGTPPEAFF.

This clonotype was observed a few times. The chain employs TRBV27 and TRBJ2-6; a possible D gene is TRBD2 (6 bases). The CDR3 has 17 amino acids. CDR1 is MNHEY and CDR2 is SMNVEV in the germline V gene (reference sequence). Trimming removed 5 bases from V and 0 bases from J, with 14 bases in between. The CDR3 loop is CASSRLRRGSGANVLTF. CDR3 nucleotides: TGTGCCAGCAGTAGACTTCGGAGGGGCTCTGGGGCCAACGTCCTGACTTTC.

The V gene is TRBV5-6, the J gene TRBJ1-5; D remains ambiguous. CDR1 and CDR2 from the germline V gene are SGHDT and YYEEEE. The CDR3 loop spans 15 amino acids. The V gene lost 2 bases and the J gene lost 4 bases, with 13 bases spanning the gap. The CDR3, as DNA: TGTGCCAGCAGCTTTGCGCAGGCGATAAATCAGCCCCAGCATTTT. Amino acids: CASSFAQAINQPQHF.

The chain uses TRBV25-1 and TRBJ2-3, with D perhaps assigned TRBD1 or TRBD2 (5 bases each). This CDR3 has 16 amino acids. CDR1 MGHDK and CDR2 SYGVNS come from the germline V gene. Between the trimmed V and J ends, which lost 4 bases and 4 bases, there was a span of 18 bases. Here the CDR3 DNA reads TGTGCCAGCAGTGGATCCCGAGGGACCTTCCCAGATACGCAGTATTTT. Translation gives CASSGSRGTFPDTQYF.